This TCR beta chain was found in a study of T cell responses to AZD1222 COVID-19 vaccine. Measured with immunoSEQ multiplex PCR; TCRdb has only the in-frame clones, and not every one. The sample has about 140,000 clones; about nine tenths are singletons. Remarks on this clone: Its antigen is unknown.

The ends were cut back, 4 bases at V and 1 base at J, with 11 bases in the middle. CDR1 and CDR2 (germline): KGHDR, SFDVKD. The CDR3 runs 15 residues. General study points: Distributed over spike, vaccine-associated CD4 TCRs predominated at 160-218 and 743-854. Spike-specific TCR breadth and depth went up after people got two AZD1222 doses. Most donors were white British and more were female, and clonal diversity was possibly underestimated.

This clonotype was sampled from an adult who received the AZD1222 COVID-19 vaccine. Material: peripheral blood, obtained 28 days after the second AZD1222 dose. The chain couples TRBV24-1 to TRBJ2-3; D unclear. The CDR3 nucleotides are TGTGCCACCAGTGACCCTGGGTCCGGCACAGATACGCAGTATTTT. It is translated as CATSDPGSGTDTQYF.